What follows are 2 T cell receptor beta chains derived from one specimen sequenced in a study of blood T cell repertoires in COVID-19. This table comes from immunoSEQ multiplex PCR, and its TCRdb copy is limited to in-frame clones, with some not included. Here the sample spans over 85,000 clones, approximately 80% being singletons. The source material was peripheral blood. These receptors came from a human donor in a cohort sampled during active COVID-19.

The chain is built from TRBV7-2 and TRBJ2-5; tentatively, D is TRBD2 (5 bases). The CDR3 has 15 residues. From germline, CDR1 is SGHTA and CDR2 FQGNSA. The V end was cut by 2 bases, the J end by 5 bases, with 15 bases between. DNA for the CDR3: TGTGCCAGCAGCTTATCCGTTACTAGTTACGAGACCCAGTACTTC. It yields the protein CASSLSVTSYETQYF.

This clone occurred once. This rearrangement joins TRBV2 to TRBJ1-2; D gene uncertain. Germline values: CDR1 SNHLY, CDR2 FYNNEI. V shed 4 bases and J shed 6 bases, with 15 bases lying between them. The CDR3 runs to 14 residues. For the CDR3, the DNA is TGTGCCAGCAGTGTTTTGCGGGCGGAGGATGGCTACACCTTC. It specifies CASSVLRAEDGYTF.